This TCR beta chain stems from a study of blood T cell repertoires in COVID-19. Overall study context: COVID-19 samples, acute and convalescent, were from the United States, Italy and Spain.

The CDR3 has 13 amino acids. Germline CDR1 is MDHEN and CDR2 is SYDVKM. J was trimmed by 2 bases and V by 5 bases; bases with no gene match: 2. Produced via immunoSEQ multiplex PCR; TCRdb's table is partial and in-frame only. This table holds under 250,000 clones, more than 75% found once. Specimen: peripheral blood. The clonotype was recovered from an elderly man with acute or convalescent COVID-19. The chain carries TRBV28 and TRBJ1-2, with 7 bases matching TRBD1. The CDR3 DNA reads as TGTGCCAGCAGTGAGGGACAGAACTATGGCTACACCTTC. Protein product: CASSEGQNYGYTF.